These 27 T cell receptor beta chains came from one sample sequenced in a study of cytomegalovirus exposure and HLA in healthy donors. PCR primers comprised 60 Vbeta and 13 Jbeta primers. Clones were read by immunoSEQ multiplex PCR, and TCRdb kept only the in-frame ones, dropping some. The table includes some 150,000 clones, about 82% detected once. Sequences were obtained from PBMCs. The source is a female donor in good health and CMV-seropositive.

This clone was observed a handful of times. The chain uses TRBV29-1 and TRBJ1-1; D ambiguous. V lost 3 bases, J lost 11 bases, and 4 bases lay in between. The length of the CDR3 is 8 residues. Germline V gene sequence: CDR1 SQVTM, CDR2 ANQGSEA. CDR3 nucleotide sequence: TGCAGCGTTGAGAGGGCTTTCTTT. Its translation is CSVERAFF. Looking up the rest from reference TRBV29-1 and TRBJ1-1 gives the full variable domain: SAVISQKPSRDICQRGTSLTIQCQVDSQVTMMFWYRQQPGQSLTLIATANQGSEATYESGFVIDKFPISRPNLTFSTLTVSNMSPEDSSIYLCSVERAFFGQGTRLTVV.

The chain couples TRBV7-9 to TRBJ1-1, with 7 bases fitting TRBD1. The CDR3 is 14 amino acids. The germline gives CDR1 SEHNR, CDR2 FQNEAQ (reference sequence). The V and J ends lost 1 base and 4 bases, in that order; junction bases with no gene match: 3. CDR3 loop: CASSLGQGSTEAFF. CDR3 nucleotides: TGTGCCAGCAGCTTAGGACAGGGAAGCACTGAAGCTTTCTTT. Combining the CDR3 with reference TRBV7-9 and TRBJ1-1 gives the whole variable domain DTGVSQNPRHKITKRGQNVTFRCDPISEHNRLYWYRQTLGQGPEFLTYFQNEAQLEKSRLLSDRFSAERPKGSFSTLEIQRTEQGDSAMYLCASSLGQGSTEAFFGQGTRLTVV.

This chain connects TRBV27 to TRBJ2-3, with a tentative D call TRBD1 (6 bases). This CDR3 spans 15 amino acids. V shed 4 bases and J shed 1 base, with 12 bases lying between them. The germline gives CDR1 MNHEY, CDR2 SMNVEV (reference sequence). Here the CDR3 DNA reads TGTGCCAGCAGTTCGCGACAGGCTGGCACAGATACGCAGTATTTT. Translating gives CASSSRQAGTDTQYF.

The gene calls are TRBV19 and TRBJ1-5; TRBD1 is a possible D gene (5 bases). Germline V gene lookup returns CDR1 LNHDA and CDR2 SQIVND (reference sequence). The CDR3 contains 15 residues. V lost 1 base to trimming and J lost 2 bases, with 9 bases between them. The CDR3 sequence is CASSIGRAGNQPQHF. CDR3 sequence (DNA): TGTGCCAGTAGTATAGGCAGGGCGGGCAATCAGCCCCAGCATTTT. The full variable domain, its missing parts supplied by reference TRBV19 and TRBJ1-5, is DGGITQSPKYLFRKEGQNVTLSCEQNLNHDAMYWYRQDPGQGLRLIYYSQIVNDFQKGDIAEGYSVSREKKESFPLTVTSAQKNPTAFYLCASSIGRAGNQPQHFGDGTRLSIL.

The chain couples TRBV23-1 to TRBJ2-3; possibly TRBD2 for D (6 bases). TRBV23-1 is designated an ORF whose function remains uncertain. The ends were cut back, 3 bases at V and 1 base at J, with 20 bases in the middle. The CDR3 spans 18 residues. CDR3 in amino acids: CASSHDFQEGRGTDTQYF. The CDR3, as DNA: TGCGCCAGCAGTCACGACTTCCAGGAGGGGAGAGGCACAGATACGCAGTATTTT.

This chain connects TRBV6-5 to TRBJ2-7; TRBD2 aligns across 10 bases. CDR1 and CDR2 from the germline V gene are MNHEY and SVGAGI. This CDR3 has 13 residues. J was trimmed by 8 bases and V by 7 bases; bases with no gene match: 8. Here the CDR3 reads CASILLAGEQQYF. The CDR3 coding sequence is TGTGCCAGCATCCTTCTAGCGGGAGAACAGCAGTACTTC.

The chain has TRBV28 and TRBJ1-1; no clear D. Germline V gene sequence: CDR1 MDHEN, CDR2 SYDVKM. The CDR3 length is 12 residues. V lost 8 bases and J 1 base, leaving 8 bases between the germline ends. In nucleotides, the CDR3 is TGTGCCAGCGGTAGCTCGAACACTGAAGCTTTCTTT. Its translation is CASGSSNTEAFF.

This clone was counted a single time. The genes are TRBV14 and TRBJ1-2; weak D call: TRBD1 (5 bases). V was shortened by 5 bases and J by 13 bases, with 20 bases between the two germline ends. Germline loops: CDR1 SGHDN, CDR2 FVKESK. The CDR3 covers 13 residues. CDR3 amino acids: CASSFTKGLGSTF. DNA of the CDR3: TGTGCCAGCAGCTTCACAAAGGGGCTCGGGTCCACCTTC.

This clone showed up just once. This chain's CDR3 is CASSFGLSSYNEQFF. The CDR3, as DNA: TGCGCCAGCAGCTTTGGGCTCAGCTCCTACAATGAGCAGTTCTTC. The chain combines TRBV5-1 with TRBJ2-1; unclear D gene. CDR1 is SGHRS, CDR2 YFSETQ, per germline. V was shortened by 2 bases and J by 0 bases, with 9 bases between the two germline ends. The CDR3 extends over 15 amino acids.

The chain's CDR3 is CASRPLRTSGTTDTQYF. The CDR3 DNA follows: TGTGCCAGCAGACCTCTTCGGACTAGCGGGACTACAGATACGCAGTATTTT. This sequence joins TRBV27 and TRBJ2-3, with 12 positions matching TRBD2. J lost 3 bases, V lost 6 bases, and 10 bases had no gene match. The CDR3 consists of 17 residues. The germline CDR1 and CDR2 sequences are MNHEY and SMNVEV (reference sequence).

V gene TRBV4-2 combines with J gene TRBJ2-1, with TRBD1 matching 9 bases. The V and J ends lost 2 bases and 7 bases, in that order; junction bases with no gene match: 9. The CDR3 runs to 16 residues. The germline CDR1 and CDR2 sequences are LGHNA and YNFKEQ. CDR3 protein: CASSQSIQGARNEQFF. The CDR3 DNA sequence: TGTGCCAGCAGCCAATCCATACAGGGGGCGCGGAATGAGCAGTTCTTC.

J is TRBJ1-5 and V is TRBV5-5; weak D call: TRBD1 (6 bases). The CDR3 contains 15 residues. Trimming cost V 4 bases and J 3 bases, with 14 bases left between them. Germline assignment: CDR1 SGHKS and CDR2 YYEKEE (reference sequence). Here the CDR3 reads CASSLTGTDNQPQHF. The CDR3 DNA reads as TGTGCCAGCAGCCTGACAGGCACTGACAATCAGCCCCAGCATTTT. The whole variable domain, filled in from reference TRBV5-5 and TRBJ1-5, reads DAGVTQSPTHLIKTRGQQVTLRCSPISGHKSVSWYQQVLGQGPQFIFQYYEKEERGRGNFPDRFSARQFPNYSSELNVNALLLGDSALYLCASSLTGTDNQPQHFGDGTRLSIL.

The V and J genes are TRBV27 and TRBJ1-1; D is unclear. The ends were cut back, 5 bases at V and 1 base at J, with 17 bases in the middle. The V gene's germline CDR1 is MNHEY and CDR2 SMNVEV (reference sequence). This CDR3 is built from 16 residues. Written as DNA, the CDR3 is TGTGCCAGCAGTCCACTCCGGTTGCAGGCGAACACTGAAGCTTTCTTT. Translated, it gives CASSPLRLQANTEAFF.

V gene TRBV28 combines with J gene TRBJ1-1; perhaps TRBD1 as D (5 bases). The V gene's germline CDR1 is MDHEN and CDR2 SYDVKM. This CDR3 spans 13 amino acids. V was trimmed by 6 bases and J by 4 bases, leaving 12 bases between them. The CDR3 sequence: CASRLTAPTEAFF. CDR3 sequence (DNA): TGTGCCAGCAGGTTGACAGCTCCCACTGAAGCTTTCTTT. The complete variable domain, with remaining parts taken from reference TRBV28 and TRBJ1-1, reads DVKVTQSSRYLVKRTGEKVFLECVQDMDHENMFWYRQDPGLGLRLIYFSYDVKMKEKGDIPEGYSVSREKKERFSLILESASTNQTSMYLCASRLTAPTEAFFGQGTRLTVV.

The chain uses TRBV5-1 and TRBJ2-7, with D perhaps matching TRBD1 (8 bases). The CDR3 has 18 amino acids. V lost 5 bases, J lost 3 bases, and 27 bases lay in between. CDR1 is SGHRS and CDR2 is YFSETQ in the germline V gene. The CDR3 spells CASRGPGQDSGRGYEQYF. In DNA form, the CDR3 reads TGCGCCAGCAGAGGTCCGGGACAGGACTCGGGGAGGGGCTACGAGCAGTACTTC.

This clone was seen just once. J is TRBJ1-1 and V is TRBV7-9; tentatively, D is TRBD1 (6 bases). Trimming stripped 5 bases from V and 7 bases from J, with 20 bases between. This CDR3 is 15 amino acids long. Germline V gene data show CDR1 as SEHNR and CDR2 as FQNEAQ (reference sequence). CDR3: CASSTPRGGDGEAFF. CDR3 DNA sequence: TGTGCCAGCAGCACCCCCCGTGGGGGCGACGGTGAAGCTTTCTTT.

This clone was recorded a few times. CDR3: CASSLSGSEAFF. The CDR3 region has the DNA TGCGCCAGCAGCTTGTCAGGGTCTGAAGCTTTCTTT. J is TRBJ1-1 and V is TRBV5-1; TRBD1 is a possible D gene (5 bases). The V and J ends lost 1 base and 6 bases respectively, with 7 bases between them. CDR3 length equals 12 residues. Germline-derived CDR1 and CDR2 are SGHRS and YFSETQ.

The rearrangement links TRBV7-8 to TRBJ2-5; possibly TRBD1 for D (6 bases). This CDR3 spans 13 amino acids. Per the germline V gene, CDR1 is SGHVS and CDR2 is FQNEAQ. Trimming took off 4 bases at V and 1 base at J, with 7 bases between the two ends. CDR3 sequence reads: CASSSGVQETQYF. The CDR3 bases are TGTGCCAGCAGCTCAGGGGTCCAAGAGACCCAGTACTTC.

The chain couples TRBV6-4 to TRBJ1-2; D is undetermined. Per germline, CDR1 MRHNA and CDR2 SNTAGT. The V end lost 2 bases, the J end lost 5 bases, and 6 bases lay between the germline ends. CDR3 length: 12 amino acids. Here the CDR3 reads CASSDPRYGYTF. CDR3 DNA: TGTGCCAGCAGTGACCCCCGGTATGGCTACACCTTC.

The chain is built from TRBV7-2 and TRBJ1-5, with a possible D match to TRBD1 (6 bases). This CDR3 is 14 amino acids long. The germline CDR1 and CDR2 sequences are SGHTA and FQGNSA. V lost 1 base and J 7 bases, leaving 11 bases between the germline ends. CDR3 coding DNA: TGTGCCAGCAGCTTAGTACCACAGGGACAGCCCCAGCATTTT. This translates into CASSLVPQGQPQHF.

This sequence joins TRBV6-1 and TRBJ2-1; D is unresolved. The CDR3 is made up of 8 amino acids. V lost 2 bases and J 16 bases, leaving 3 bases between the germline ends. Germline CDR1 and CDR2: MNHNS and SASEGT. As DNA, the CDR3 is TGTGCCAGCAGTGAACAATTCTTC. This codes for CASSEQFF.

The V gene is TRBV25-1, the J gene TRBJ2-3, with D possibly TRBD2 on 5 matching bases. V shed 1 base and J shed 1 base, with 6 bases lying between them. CDR3 length: 14 residues. Germline V gene sequence: CDR1 MGHDK, CDR2 SYGVNS. The chain's CDR3 is CASSESEGTDTQYF. CDR3 in DNA: TGTGCCAGCAGTGAATCGGAGGGCACAGATACGCAGTATTTT. The whole variable domain, filled in from reference TRBV25-1 and TRBJ2-3, reads EADIYQTPRYLVIGTGKKITLECSQTMGHDKMYWYQQDPGMELHLIHYSYGVNSTEKGDLSSESTVSRIRTEHFPLTLESARPSHTSQYLCASSESEGTDTQYFGPGTRLTVL.

The V gene is TRBV28, the J gene TRBJ1-1, with D perhaps matching TRBD1 (5 bases). Germline-derived CDR1 and CDR2 are MDHEN and SYDVKM. The CDR3 is made up of 16 amino acids. V was trimmed by 2 bases and J by 0 bases, leaving 13 bases between them. The chain's CDR3 is CASSLGTGPMNTEAFF. CDR3 nucleotide sequence: TGTGCCAGCAGTTTAGGAACAGGACCAATGAACACTGAAGCTTTCTTT.

The chain couples TRBV28 to TRBJ2-5; a weak D match, TRBD2 (6 bases). CDR1 is MDHEN, CDR2 SYDVKM, per germline. The CDR3 totals 14 residues. V dropped 6 bases and J dropped 2 bases, with 13 bases sitting between them. In nucleotides, the CDR3 is TGTGCCAGCAGGGCGGGACGGACACAAGAGACCCAGTACTTC. Protein sequence: CASRAGRTQETQYF.

There are a few counts of this clone. The rearrangement links TRBV6-5 to TRBJ2-1, with 9 nucleotides matching TRBD2. The CDR3 contains 16 residues. After removal of 4 bases from V and 0 bases from J, the junction contained 4 bases not matched to a gene. Germline-derived CDR1 and CDR2 are MNHEY and SVGAGI. CDR3: CASSLAGASSYNEQFF. In DNA form, the CDR3 reads TGTGCCAGCAGTTTAGCGGGGGCTAGCTCCTACAATGAGCAGTTCTTC.

This clone has only one observation. The chain carries TRBV5-1 and TRBJ2-6; no reliable D call. CDR3 size: 16 residues. V shed 2 bases and J shed 0 bases, with 9 bases lying between them. Per the germline V gene, CDR1 is SGHRS and CDR2 is YFSETQ. The CDR3 sequence is CASSFVEDSGANVLTF. CDR3 coding DNA: TGCGCCAGCAGCTTTGTAGAGGACTCTGGGGCCAACGTCCTGACTTTC.

CDR3 in amino acids: CASSLDGRAATGELFF. In DNA form, the CDR3 reads TGCGCCAGCAGCTTGGACGGGAGGGCCGCAACCGGGGAGCTGTTTTTT. This chain connects TRBV5-1 to TRBJ2-2; 8 bases map to TRBD2. The CDR3 is 16 residues long. V shed 0 bases, J shed 5 bases, and the junction held 6 bases outside the gene matches. Germline assignment: CDR1 SGHRS and CDR2 YFSETQ.